This T cell receptor (beta chain) was identified during a study of read filtering for tumor transcriptome and immune sequencing. From roughly 0.4 ug of RNA, a library with molecular barcoded alpha/delta and beta/gamma adaptors was made. TCRdb analysed the reads with MiXCR anew, one entry per CDR3 protein. The table lists approximately 150,000 distinct CDR3 sequences, roughly 13% of them singletons. The CDR3 is 16 amino acids. Germline loops: CDR1 SGHRS, CDR2 YFSETQ. The ends lost 4 bases at V and 4 bases at J; junction bases unmatched: 11. The sample holds a few counts of this clonotype. This receptor was obtained from a donor at least 40 years old with multiple myeloma. Sequencing was carried out using a population of CD138-negative cells sorted from bone marrow. The chain employs TRBV5-1 and TRBJ2-5; TRBD2 matches at 9 bases. CDR3: CASSLGTSRSGETQYF. CDR3 coding DNA: TGCGCCAGCAGCCTGGGGACTAGCAGGAGCGGAGAGACCCAGTACTTC. Full variable domain (remainder filled in from reference TRBV5-1 and TRBJ2-5): KAGVTQTPRYLIKTRGQQVTLSCSPISGHRSVSWYQQTPGQGLQFLFEYFSETQRNKGNFPGRFSGRQFSNSRSEMNVSTLELGDSALYLCASSLGTSRSGETQYFGPGTRLLVL.